The 13 T cell receptor beta chains below all came from one sample that was sequenced in a study of T cells expressing NK-cell markers. One entry per CDR3 protein, without DNA, is what TCRdb gives after re-calling the 5' RACE reads. In total, the table holds 150,000 or so distinct CDR3 sequences. Sequenced sample: blood T cells: a sorted CD56 or NKG2C T cell subset, CD4+ or CD8+ T cells, or bulk PBMC T cells (not recorded which). The receptors shown here come from a woman aged 50 to 65 in good health.

The genes are TRBV7-9 and TRBJ2-7; TCRdb reports TRBD2, a call that lacks DNA to check it against. CDR1 is SEHNR, CDR2 FQNEAQ, per germline (reference sequence). This CDR3 is 16 amino acids long. The CDR3 loop is CASSLEASGSPYEQYF. The full variable domain, its missing parts supplied by reference TRBV7-9 and TRBJ2-7, is DTGVSQNPRHKITKRGQNVTFRCDPISEHNRLYWYRQTLGQGPEFLTYFQNEAQLEKSRLLSDRFSAERPKGSFSTLEIQRTEQGDSAMYLCASSLEASGSPYEQYFGPGTRLTVT.

The chain links TRBV27 to TRBJ1-5; as DNA is missing, the TRBD1 call by TCRdb cannot be tested. Germline CDR1 MNHEY, CDR2 SMNVEV (reference sequence). The CDR3 consists of 14 residues. This chain's CDR3 is CASSFIPLKQPQHF.

The V gene is TRBV20-1, the J gene TRBJ2-1; TCRdb names TRBD2, which stays unverified in the absence of DNA. CDR3 size: 15 residues. Germline V gene lookup returns CDR1 DFQATT and CDR2 SNEGSKA (reference sequence). The CDR3 loop is CSARAMAGPYNEQFF.

The gene calls are TRBV7-9 and TRBJ2-1; TCRdb calls TRBD1, which cannot be checked without DNA. The CDR3 length is 17 residues. Looked up from germline, CDR1 is SEHNR and CDR2 is FQNEAQ (reference sequence). The CDR3 is CASSLGTGPGPYNEQFF.

The CDR3 loop is CSARPGDLNTEAFF. V gene TRBV20-1 combines with J gene TRBJ1-1; TCRdb reports TRBD1, a call that lacks DNA to check it against. CDR1 and CDR2 from the germline V gene are DFQATT and SNEGSKA (reference sequence). The length of the CDR3 is 14 residues.

The chain is built from TRBV11-3 and TRBJ2-1; with no DNA, the TCRdb D assignment of TRBD2 cannot be verified. CDR3 length equals 12 residues. Germline-derived CDR1 and CDR2 are SGHNT and YENEEA. CDR3 sequence reads: CASSAVGPEQFF.

The chain uses TRBV27 and TRBJ2-7; TCRdb's D call of TRBD2 is untestable without DNA. Per germline, CDR1 MNHEY and CDR2 SMNVEV (reference sequence). This CDR3 is 14 amino acids long. The CDR3 spells CASSLIAGDYEQYF.

The chain links TRBV20-1 to TRBJ2-2; with no DNA, the TCRdb D assignment of TRBD2 cannot be verified. This CDR3 is 16 amino acids long. Germline V CDR1 and CDR2: DFQATT, SNEGSKA (reference sequence). This chain's CDR3 is CSARDREGANTGELFF.

The genes are TRBV7-9 and TRBJ1-1. This CDR3 has 11 amino acids. CDR1 SEHNR and CDR2 FQNEAQ come from the germline V gene (reference sequence). The CDR3 sequence is CASSPIYEAFF.

The chain links TRBV7-9 to TRBJ2-1; the D call of TRBD2 rests on TCRdb alone, since no DNA is present to check it. Germline CDR1 reads SEHNR; CDR2 reads FQNEAQ (reference sequence). CDR3 length: 17 amino acids. CDR3 residues: CASEAASGRGAYNEQFF.

This sequence joins TRBV3-1 and TRBJ2-4; there is no DNA to check the TCRdb D call of TRBD2. CDR1 and CDR2 from the germline V gene are LGHDT and YNNKEL (reference sequence). The CDR3 contains 17 residues. Here the CDR3 reads CASSQVTSGRDKNIQYF.

The gene calls are TRBV2 and TRBJ2-4. The germline V gene has CDR1 SNHLY and CDR2 FYNNEI. This CDR3 comprises 12 residues. The CDR3 loop reads CASRDGKNIQYF. Together with reference TRBV2 and TRBJ2-4, the CDR3 gives the full variable domain: EPEVTQTPSHQVTQMGQEVILRCVPISNHLYFYWYRQILGQKVEFLVSFYNNEISEKSEIFDDQFSVERPDGSNFTLKIRSTKLEDSAMYFCASRDGKNIQYFGAGTRLSVL.

The chain combines TRBV12-3 or TRBV12-4 with TRBJ2-4. The CDR3 runs to 15 residues. The CDR3 sequence: CASINSKLAKNIQYF.